This T cell receptor beta chain was sequenced in a study of blood T cells in healthy people across ages. A second PCR of 7 to 11 cycles used a sample-barcoded 5' primer and a J-beta primer mix. TCRdb reanalysed the 5' RACE reads using MiXCR and keeps one entry per CDR3 protein. In the table there are about 690,000 distinct CDR3 sequences, roughly two fifths of which are singletons. This clonotype was detected many times. Sequencing was done on a sample of blood. The source is a man older than 75 in good health.

The CDR3 DNA sequence: TGTGCCAGCAGCTTGGTTACCGGAAGCTCCTACAATGAGCAGTTCTTC. This translates into CASSLVTGSSYNEQFF. The chain employs TRBV5-6 and TRBJ2-1; no reliable D call. The CDR3 loop spans 16 amino acids. Trimming pared 0 bases from V and 0 bases from J, leaving 10 bases between. The germline gives CDR1 SGHDT, CDR2 YYEEEE. The variable domain in full, with the rest retrieved from reference TRBV5-6 and TRBJ2-1, is DAGVTQSPTHLIKTRGQQVTLRCSPKSGHDTVSWYQQALGQGPQFIFQYYEEEERQRGNFPDRFSGHQFPNYSSELNVNALLLGDSALYLCASSLVTGSSYNEQFFGPGTRLTVL.